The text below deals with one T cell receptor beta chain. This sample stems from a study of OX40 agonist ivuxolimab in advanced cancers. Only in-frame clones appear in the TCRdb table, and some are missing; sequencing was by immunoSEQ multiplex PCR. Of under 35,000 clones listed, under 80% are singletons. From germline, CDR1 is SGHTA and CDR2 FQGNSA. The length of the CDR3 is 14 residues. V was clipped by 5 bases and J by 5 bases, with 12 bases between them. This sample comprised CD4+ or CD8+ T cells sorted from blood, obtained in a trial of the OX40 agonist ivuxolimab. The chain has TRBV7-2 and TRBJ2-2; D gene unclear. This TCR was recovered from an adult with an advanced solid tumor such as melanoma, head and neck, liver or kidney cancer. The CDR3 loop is CASSRRPQTGELFF. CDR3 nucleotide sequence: TGTGCCAGCAGCCGAAGACCACAAACCGGGGAGCTGTTTTTT. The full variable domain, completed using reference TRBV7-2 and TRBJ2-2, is GAGVSQSPSNKVTEKGKDVELRCDPISGHTALYWYRQSLGQGLEFLIYFQGNSAPDKSGLPSDRFSAERTGGSVSTLTIQRTQQEDSAVYLCASSRRPQTGELFFGEGSRLTVL.